Sequencing of this TCR beta chain was carried out in a study of T cell repertoires in cytomegalovirus infection. Study conclusions and caveats: Public TCR beta family frequency separated CMV-and-HLA carriers, including in an independent cohort.

MiXCR was run by TCRdb on the reads, yielding one entry per CDR3 protein. The data show about 600,000 distinct CDR3 sequences, 20% to 30% seen once. The V gene's germline CDR1 is MDHEN and CDR2 SYDVKM. The CDR3 has 13 residues. Trimming removed 1 base from V and 8 bases from J, with 11 bases in between. Comments on this clonotype: What it binds is not known.

Sequenced: CD8+ T cells from PBMCs. V usage is TRBV28 and J usage is TRBJ1-2; no clear D. This TCR was recovered from a human donor in good health (CMV status not recorded). Some clones in this sample may be carry-over from other donors' samples. CDR3 sequence (DNA): TGTGCCAGCAGTTTATACCCAGGTCGCGGCTACACCTTC. This sequence encodes CASSLYPGRGYTF.